Below, 21 T cell receptor beta chains from the same sample are listed, as sequenced in a study of T-cell memory formation after mild COVID-19. TCRdb fed the 5' RACE reads into MiXCR, producing one record per CDR3 protein. Of a few hundred thousand distinct CDR3 sequences listed, around 19% are singletons. The material sequenced was PBMCs or a T cell subset sorted from them (not recorded which). These receptors came from a man between 18 and 35 years old who had mild COVID-19 (a few samples of this study predate the infection). Cell type and time point are not known.

A few counts support this clonotype. V usage is TRBV6-1 and J usage is TRBJ2-2; 7 nucleotides agree with TRBD1. From germline, CDR1 is MNHNS and CDR2 SASEGT. The V and J ends lost 6 bases and 4 bases, in that order; junction bases with no gene match: 11. CDR3 length: 16 residues. As DNA, the CDR3 is TGTGCCAGCAGCGTAGACAGGGTCGGGCGCACCGGGGAGCTGTTTTTT. Its protein product is CASSVDRVGRTGELFF.

This clonotype has more than one count but fewer than ten. The V call is TRBV6-5, the J call TRBJ1-2, with D unresolved. The germline V gene has CDR1 MNHEY and CDR2 SVGAGI. V lost 2 bases and J lost 8, with 18 bases in between. This CDR3 is built from 15 residues. CDR3: CASSYTAGEPSGYTF. In DNA form, the CDR3 reads TGTGCCAGCAGTTACACGGCCGGTGAGCCGAGCGGCTACACCTTC.

This clonotype has only a few counts. The rearrangement joins TRBV20-1 to TRBJ1-2; D gene uncertain. Germline V lookup: CDR1 DFQATT, CDR2 SNEGSKA (reference sequence). The CDR3 totals 13 residues. Trimming removed 2 bases from V and 5 bases from J, with 12 bases in between. The DNA for the CDR3 is TGCAGTGCTAGACGGAGACAAACATATGGCTACACCTTC. As protein: CSARRRQTYGYTF.

This chain joins TRBV5-1 and TRBJ2-1; 8 nucleotides align to TRBD2. The trim removed 0 bases at V and 9 bases at J, leaving 11 bases unmatched. The CDR3 spans 16 residues. Germline-derived CDR1 and CDR2 are SGHRS and YFSETQ. CDR3: CASSLGGLETGFEQFF. The CDR3 DNA reads as TGCGCCAGCAGCTTGGGGGGACTAGAAACGGGATTTGAGCAGTTCTTC.

This clonotype was picked up a small number of times. The V and J genes are TRBV12-3 or TRBV12-4 and TRBJ2-2; 11 nucleotides line up with TRBD2. The V gene end was trimmed by 6 bases and the J gene end by 5 bases; junction bases not matched to a gene: 8. The CDR3 covers 16 residues. CDR3 protein: CASSRLAGGKTGELFF. CDR3 DNA sequence: TGTGCCAGCAGCCGGTTAGCGGGGGGGAAAACCGGGGAGCTGTTTTTT.

In its sample, this clonotype was seen a few times. This chain joins TRBV27 and TRBJ2-1; no definite D call. The germline CDR1 and CDR2 sequences are MNHEY and SMNVEV (reference sequence). The CDR3 is 15 amino acids. Trimming pared 4 bases from V and 1 base from J, leaving 11 bases between. The CDR3 coding sequence is TGTGCCAGCAGTTCCCCCAGTGGGTCCTACAATGAGCAGTTCTTC. Amino acids: CASSSPSGSYNEQFF.

This chain connects TRBV7-2 to TRBJ2-5; a weak D match, TRBD1 (5 bases). Germline assignment: CDR1 SGHTA and CDR2 FQGNSA. V lost 5 bases and J 3 bases, leaving 19 bases between the germline ends. There are 16 residues in the CDR3. Here the CDR3 reads CASSPRRLRVEETQYF. CDR3 sequence (DNA): TGTGCCAGCAGCCCTCGCCGTCTCAGGGTAGAAGAGACCCAGTACTTC.

This chain joins TRBV13 and TRBJ2-5; weak D call: TRBD2 (7 bases). Trimming left V 5 bases short and J 0 bases short, with 19 bases between. CDR3 length: 17 amino acids. Germline CDR1 and CDR2: PRHDT and FYEKMQ (reference sequence). The CDR3 nucleotides are TGTGCCAGCAGCCCCGGACAGAGGGGGGGGTACCAAGAGACCCAGTACTTC. Its translation: CASSPGQRGGYQETQYF. The variable domain in full, with the rest retrieved from reference TRBV13 and TRBJ2-5, is AAGVIQSPRHLIKEKRETATLKCYPIPRHDTVYWYQQGPGQDPQFLISFYEKMQSDKGSIPDRFSAQQFSDYHSELNMSSLELGDSALYFCASSPGQRGGYQETQYFGPGTRLLVL.

This clonotype turned up a few times. The genes are TRBV7-2 and TRBJ1-4, with 10 bases lining up with TRBD1. There are 14 residues in the CDR3. Germline V gives CDR1 SGHTA, CDR2 FQGNSA. V was clipped by 7 bases and J by 7 bases; unmatched bases: 6. CDR3 sequence: CASNPTGGSEKLFF. The CDR3 DNA reads as TGTGCCAGCAATCCGACAGGGGGCTCTGAAAAACTGTTTTTT.

This clonotype is a singleton in its sample. The V call is TRBV6-5, the J call TRBJ2-5; D not resolved. CDR1 is MNHEY, CDR2 SVGAGI, per germline. The CDR3 consists of 13 residues. V was trimmed by 4 bases and J by 10 bases, leaving 16 bases between them. The CDR3: CASSSTPWGNQYF. The CDR3 DNA sequence: TGTGCCAGCAGTTCCACACCGTGGGGTAACCAGTACTTC.

This clonotype was observed a few times. The chain carries TRBV10-3 and TRBJ2-5; a weak D match, TRBD2 (6 bases). Germline V lookup: CDR1 ENHRY, CDR2 SYGVKD. The CDR3 contains 12 residues. Trimming left V 10 bases short and J 4 bases short, with 13 bases between. This CDR3 reads CATGMGGETQYF. Written as DNA, the CDR3 is TGTGCCACCGGGATGGGGGGAGAGACCCAGTACTTC.

The chain has TRBV4-1 and TRBJ2-7, with D possibly matching TRBD1 (6 bases). CDR1 is MGHRA, CDR2 YSYEKL, per germline. V was clipped by 1 base and J by 6 bases, with 16 bases between them. The CDR3 spans 15 residues. CDR3 in DNA: TGCGCCAGCAGCCAAGCCTGGACAGATGTCGTCGAGCAGTACTTC. Residues: CASSQAWTDVVEQYF.

This clonotype was recorded a few times. V gene TRBV5-1 combines with J gene TRBJ1-6; possibly TRBD1 for D (5 bases). The CDR3 totals 16 residues. V lost 3 bases and J lost 0, with 10 bases in between. Germline V lookup: CDR1 SGHRS, CDR2 YFSETQ. The CDR3 loop reads CASSYSGSSYNSPLHF. Here the CDR3 DNA reads TGCGCCAGCAGCTATTCAGGGAGCTCCTATAATTCACCCCTCCACTTT.

This clonotype was counted between two and nine times. The chain's CDR3 is CSVGPAGVTYEQYF. The DNA of the CDR3 is TGCAGCGTTGGTCCAGCGGGGGTTACCTACGAGCAGTACTTC. The rearrangement links TRBV29-1 to TRBJ2-7; 8 bases map to TRBD2. Trimming removed 4 bases from V and 2 bases from J; junction bases left unmatched: 7. Germline CDR1 reads SQVTM; CDR2 reads ANQGSEA. This CDR3 is 14 amino acids long.

The rearrangement uses TRBV9 and TRBJ2-4; D is perhaps TRBD1 (6 bases). Germline lookup yields CDR1 SGDLS and CDR2 YYNGEE. The V gene lost 1 base and the J gene lost 0 bases, with 11 bases spanning the gap. CDR3 length equals 16 residues. CDR3 DNA sequence: TGTGCCAGCAGCGTATCAGGGGCGTTAGCCAAAAACATTCAGTACTTC. As protein: CASSVSGALAKNIQYF.

V and J are TRBV27 and TRBJ1-5; no reliable D call. This CDR3 spans 14 amino acids. V lost 3 bases, J lost 5 bases, and 11 bases lay in between. Germline V gene data show CDR1 as MNHEY and CDR2 as SMNVEV (reference sequence). CDR3: CASSFGGLDQPQHF. The DNA for the CDR3 is TGTGCCAGCAGTTTCGGCGGCCTTGATCAGCCCCAGCATTTT.

This clonotype was counted a few times. This chain joins TRBV7-2 and TRBJ2-3; D gene unclear. Trimming stripped 5 bases from V and 4 bases from J, with 13 bases between. The CDR3 has 14 amino acids. In germline, CDR1 is SGHTA, CDR2 FQGNSA. The CDR3 loop reads CASSARTIPDTQYF. CDR3 bases: TGTGCCAGCAGCGCCCGGACCATTCCAGATACGCAGTATTTT.

This chain joins TRBV12-3 or TRBV12-4 and TRBJ1-4; 9 bases are a match to TRBD1. The V and J ends lost 4 bases and 6 bases, in that order; junction bases with no gene match: 3. The CDR3 has 14 residues. CDR3 sequence reads: CASSSGTGYEKLFF. Here the CDR3 DNA reads TGTGCCAGCAGTTCCGGGACAGGGTATGAAAAACTGTTTTTT.

This clonotype has a handful of counts. The J gene is TRBJ2-7, the V gene TRBV12-3 or TRBV12-4; 8 bases are shared with TRBD1. The CDR3 runs to 14 residues. Trimming at V came to 5 bases and at J to 5 bases, leaving 8 bases not matched to a gene. The CDR3 sequence: CASSIADRAHEQYF. CDR3 DNA sequence: TGTGCCAGCAGTATCGCGGACAGGGCCCACGAGCAGTACTTC.

This clonotype showed up just a few times. The V gene is TRBV4-1, the J gene TRBJ2-3; 9 bases line up with TRBD2. CDR1 MGHRA and CDR2 YSYEKL come from the germline V gene. Trimming at V came to 0 bases and at J to 4 bases, leaving 8 bases not matched to a gene. CDR3 size: 17 residues. The CDR3, as DNA: TGCGCCAGCAGCCAAGAAGGAGGTAGCGGGGGTGCAGATACGCAGTATTTT. Translating gives CASSQEGGSGGADTQYF.

CDR3 residues: CASSQLTSGEETQYF. CDR3 DNA: TGCGCCAGCAGCCAACTGACTAGCGGGGAAGAGACCCAGTACTTC. V gene TRBV4-1 combines with J gene TRBJ2-5; 11 nucleotides line up with TRBD2. The CDR3 runs to 15 residues. CDR1 and CDR2 (germline): MGHRA, YSYEKL. V was pared by 2 bases and J by 3 bases, with 2 bases of the junction left unmatched.